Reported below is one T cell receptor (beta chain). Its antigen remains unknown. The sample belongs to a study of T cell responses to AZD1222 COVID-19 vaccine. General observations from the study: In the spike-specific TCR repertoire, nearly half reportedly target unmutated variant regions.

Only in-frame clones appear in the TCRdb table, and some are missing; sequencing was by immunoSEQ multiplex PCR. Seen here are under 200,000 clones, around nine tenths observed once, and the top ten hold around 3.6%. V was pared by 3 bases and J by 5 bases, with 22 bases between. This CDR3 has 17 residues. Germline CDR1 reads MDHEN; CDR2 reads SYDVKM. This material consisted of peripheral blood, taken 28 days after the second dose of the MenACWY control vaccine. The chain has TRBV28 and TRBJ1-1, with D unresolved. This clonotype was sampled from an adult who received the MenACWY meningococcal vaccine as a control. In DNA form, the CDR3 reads TGTGCCAGCAGTTTTCCCCCGCAGGTAACTCGGTGGACTGAAGCTTTCTTT. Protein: CASSFPPQVTRWTEAFF.